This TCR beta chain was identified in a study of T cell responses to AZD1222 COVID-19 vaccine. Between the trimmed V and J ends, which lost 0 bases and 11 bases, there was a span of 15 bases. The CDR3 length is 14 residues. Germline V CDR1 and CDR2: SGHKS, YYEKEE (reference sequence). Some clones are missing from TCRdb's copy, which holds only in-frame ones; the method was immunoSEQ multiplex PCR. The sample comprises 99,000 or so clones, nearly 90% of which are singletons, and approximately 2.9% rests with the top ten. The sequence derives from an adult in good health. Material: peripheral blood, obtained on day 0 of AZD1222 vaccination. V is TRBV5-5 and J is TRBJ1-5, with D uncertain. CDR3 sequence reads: CASSLDPSVGAQHF. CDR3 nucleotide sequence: TGTGCCAGCAGCTTGGACCCCTCCGTCGGGGCCCAGCATTTT.